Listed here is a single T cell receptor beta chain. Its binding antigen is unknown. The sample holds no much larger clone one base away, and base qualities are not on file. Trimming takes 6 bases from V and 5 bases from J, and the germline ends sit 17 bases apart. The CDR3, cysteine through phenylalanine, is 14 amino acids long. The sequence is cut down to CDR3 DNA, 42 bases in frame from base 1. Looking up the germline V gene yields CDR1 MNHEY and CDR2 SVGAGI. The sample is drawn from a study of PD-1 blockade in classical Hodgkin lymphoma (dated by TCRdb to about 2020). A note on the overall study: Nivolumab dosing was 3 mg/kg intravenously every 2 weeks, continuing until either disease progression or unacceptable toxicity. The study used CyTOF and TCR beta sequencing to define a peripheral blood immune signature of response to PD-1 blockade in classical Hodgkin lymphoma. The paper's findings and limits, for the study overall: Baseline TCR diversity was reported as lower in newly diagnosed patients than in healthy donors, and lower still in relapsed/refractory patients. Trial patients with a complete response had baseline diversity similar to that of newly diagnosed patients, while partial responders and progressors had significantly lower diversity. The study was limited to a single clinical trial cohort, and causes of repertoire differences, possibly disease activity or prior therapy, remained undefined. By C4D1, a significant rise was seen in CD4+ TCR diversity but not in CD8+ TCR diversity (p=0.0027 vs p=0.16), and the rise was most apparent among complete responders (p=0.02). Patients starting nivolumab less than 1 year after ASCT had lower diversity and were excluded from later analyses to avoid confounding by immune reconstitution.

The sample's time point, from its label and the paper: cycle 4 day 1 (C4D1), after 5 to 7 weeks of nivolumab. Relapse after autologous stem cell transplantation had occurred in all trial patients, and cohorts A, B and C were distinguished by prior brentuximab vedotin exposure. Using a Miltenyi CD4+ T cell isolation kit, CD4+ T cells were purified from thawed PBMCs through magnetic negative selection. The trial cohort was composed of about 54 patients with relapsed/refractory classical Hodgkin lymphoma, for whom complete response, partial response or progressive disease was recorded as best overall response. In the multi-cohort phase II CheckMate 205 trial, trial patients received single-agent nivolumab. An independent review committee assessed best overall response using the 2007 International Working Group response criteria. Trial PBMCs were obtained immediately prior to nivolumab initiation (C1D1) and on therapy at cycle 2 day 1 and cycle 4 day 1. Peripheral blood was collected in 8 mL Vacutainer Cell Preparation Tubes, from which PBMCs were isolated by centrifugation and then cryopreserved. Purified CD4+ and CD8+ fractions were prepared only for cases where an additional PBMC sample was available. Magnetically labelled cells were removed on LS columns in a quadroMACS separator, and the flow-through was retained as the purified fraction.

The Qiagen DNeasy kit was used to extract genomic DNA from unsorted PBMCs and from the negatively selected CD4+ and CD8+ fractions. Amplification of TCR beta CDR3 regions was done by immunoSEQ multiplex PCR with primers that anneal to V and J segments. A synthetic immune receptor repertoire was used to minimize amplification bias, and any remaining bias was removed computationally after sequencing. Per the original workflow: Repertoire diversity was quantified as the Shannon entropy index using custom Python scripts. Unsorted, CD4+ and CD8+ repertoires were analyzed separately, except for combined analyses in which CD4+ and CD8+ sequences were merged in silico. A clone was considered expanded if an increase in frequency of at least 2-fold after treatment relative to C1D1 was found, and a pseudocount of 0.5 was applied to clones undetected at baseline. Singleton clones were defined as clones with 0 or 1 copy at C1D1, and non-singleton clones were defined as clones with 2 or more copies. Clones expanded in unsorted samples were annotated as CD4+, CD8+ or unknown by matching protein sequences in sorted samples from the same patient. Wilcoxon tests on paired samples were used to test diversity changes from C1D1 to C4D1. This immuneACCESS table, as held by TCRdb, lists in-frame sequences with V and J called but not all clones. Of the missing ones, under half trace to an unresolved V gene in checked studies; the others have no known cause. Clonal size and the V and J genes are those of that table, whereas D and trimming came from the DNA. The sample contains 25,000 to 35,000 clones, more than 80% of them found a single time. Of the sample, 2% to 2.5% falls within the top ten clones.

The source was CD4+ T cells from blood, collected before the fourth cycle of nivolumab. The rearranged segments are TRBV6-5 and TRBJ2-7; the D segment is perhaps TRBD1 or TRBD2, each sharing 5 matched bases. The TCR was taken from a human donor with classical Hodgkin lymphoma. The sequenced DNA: TGTGCCAGCAGACCGGGACGCGAGGGGCACGAGCAGTACTTC. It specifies CASRPGREGHEQYF.